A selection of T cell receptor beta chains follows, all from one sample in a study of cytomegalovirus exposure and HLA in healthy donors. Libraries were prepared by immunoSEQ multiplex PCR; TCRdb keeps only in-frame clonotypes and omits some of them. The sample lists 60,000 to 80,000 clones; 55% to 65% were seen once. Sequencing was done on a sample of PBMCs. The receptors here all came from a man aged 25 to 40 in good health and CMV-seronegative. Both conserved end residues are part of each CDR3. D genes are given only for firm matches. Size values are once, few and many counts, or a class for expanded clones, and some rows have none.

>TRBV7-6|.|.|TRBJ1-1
TGTGCCAGCAGCTTAGGGCAACCGAACACTGAAGCTTTCTTT
CASSLGQPNTEAFF
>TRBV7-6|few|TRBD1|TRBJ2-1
TGTGCCAGCTCCCGACAGGGGGCGAAGTACAATGAGCAGTTCTTC
CASSRQGAKYNEQFF
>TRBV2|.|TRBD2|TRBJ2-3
TGTGCCAGCAGTCTGCAGACTAGCCCGGGAGATACGCAGTATTTT
CASSLQTSPGDTQYF
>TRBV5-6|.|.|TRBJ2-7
TGTGCCAGCAGCTCCTCCTTACAAGCCTACGAGCAGTACTTC
CASSSSLQAYEQYF
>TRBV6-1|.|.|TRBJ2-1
TGTGCCAGCAGTATAGGGGCGTACAATGAGCAGTTCTTC
CASSIGAYNEQFF
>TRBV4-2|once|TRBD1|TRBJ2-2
TGTGCCAGCAGCCACCGGACAGGGGGGGCGAACACCGGGGAGCTGTTTTTT
CASSHRTGGANTGELFF
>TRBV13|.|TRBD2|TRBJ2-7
TGTGCCAGCAGCTCCGGGACTAGCCCGGAGCAGTACTTC
CASSSGTSPEQYF
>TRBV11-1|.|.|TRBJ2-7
TGTGCCAGCAGCTTTCGGTCGGCGGGGGCCGCCTACGAGCAGTACTTC
CASSFRSAGAAYEQYF
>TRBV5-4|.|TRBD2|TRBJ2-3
TGTGCCAGCAGCCCGGCTGGAGAGCGGGGGGGCAAGGATACGCAGTATTTT
CASSPAGERGGKDTQYF
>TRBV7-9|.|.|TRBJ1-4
TGTGCCAGCAGCTTAGGCGACAGTACTAATGAAAAACTGTTTTTT
CASSLGDSTNEKLFF
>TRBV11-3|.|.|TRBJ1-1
TGTGCCAGCAGCTTTCAGGGGAACGCTGAAGCTTTCTTT
CASSFQGNAEAFF
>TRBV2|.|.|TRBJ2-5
TGTGCCAGCAGTGAGGCACGGGACCAAGAGACCCAGTACTTC
CASSEARDQETQYF
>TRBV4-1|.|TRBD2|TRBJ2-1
TGCGCCAGCAGCCAAGTCTCTGGCGGGGGGGCCGCCAATGAGCAGTTCTTC
CASSQVSGGGAANEQFF
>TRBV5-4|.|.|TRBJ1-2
TGTGCCAGCAGCCGCCCATACCAAGGGGACTATGGCTACACCTTC
CASSRPYQGDYGYTF
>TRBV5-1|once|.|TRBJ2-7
TGCGCCAGCAGCTCCCCGTCGACACCAGGGAACGAGCAGTACTTC
CASSSPSTPGNEQYF
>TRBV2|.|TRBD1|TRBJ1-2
TGTGCCAGCAGTGAATGGGCGGGACAGGGTGCCTATGGCTACACCTTC
CASSEWAGQGAYGYTF